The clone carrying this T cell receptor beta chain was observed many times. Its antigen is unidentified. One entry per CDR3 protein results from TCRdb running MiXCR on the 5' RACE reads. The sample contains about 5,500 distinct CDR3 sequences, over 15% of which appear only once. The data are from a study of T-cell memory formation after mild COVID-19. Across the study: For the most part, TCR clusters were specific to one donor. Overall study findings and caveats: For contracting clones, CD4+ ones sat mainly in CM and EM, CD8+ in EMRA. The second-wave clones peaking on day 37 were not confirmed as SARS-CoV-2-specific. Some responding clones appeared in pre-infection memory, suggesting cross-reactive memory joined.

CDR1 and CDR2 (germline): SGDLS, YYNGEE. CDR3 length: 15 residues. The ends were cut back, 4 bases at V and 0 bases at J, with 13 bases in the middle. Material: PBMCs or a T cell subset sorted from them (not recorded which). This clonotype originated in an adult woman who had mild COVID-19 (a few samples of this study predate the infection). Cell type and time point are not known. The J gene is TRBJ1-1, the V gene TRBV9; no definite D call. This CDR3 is CASSPRRELNTEAFF. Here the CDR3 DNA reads TGTGCCAGCAGCCCGCGTAGAGAGCTGAACACTGAAGCTTTCTTT.